The present entry profiles one T cell receptor beta chain with its context. The repertoire was sequenced with immunoSEQ multiplex PCR; TCRdb's copy has only in-frame clones and lacks some. The sample contains 150,000 to 200,000 clones, around 90% of which appear only once. The data were taken from a study of control samples from healthy donors and cancer patients. There are 15 residues in the CDR3. Looked up from germline, CDR1 is SGHDT and CDR2 is YYEEEE. The V and J ends lost 0 bases and 2 bases, in that order; junction bases with no gene match: 5. The receptor was derived from a woman in her 50s in good health. This chain joins TRBV5-6 and TRBJ2-7, with 7 bases fitting TRBD2. Sequenced input: blood. This chain's CDR3 is CASSLVGGSPYEQYF. In DNA, the CDR3 is TGTGCCAGCAGCTTGGTCGGGGGGTCCCCCTACGAGCAGTACTTC. Full variable domain (missing parts from reference TRBV5-6 and TRBJ2-7): DAGVTQSPTHLIKTRGQQVTLRCSPKSGHDTVSWYQQALGQGPQFIFQYYEEEERQRGNFPDRFSGHQFPNYSSELNVNALLLGDSALYLCASSLVGGSPYEQYFGPGTRLTVT.